The text below deals with one T cell receptor (beta chain). The identical CDR3 is also encoded by other nucleotide sequences in the sample. This sample was taken from a study of radiotherapy plus CTLA-4 blockade in lung cancer. Sequencing used immunoSEQ multiplex PCR; TCRdb keeps in-frame clones, though not all of them. The sample contains roughly 100,000 clones, around 86% of which appear only once. Germline V CDR1 and CDR2: KGHSH, LQKENI. The CDR3 contains 13 residues. The J segment lost 7 bases and the V segment lost 6 bases, leaving 5 bases of the junction unmatched. This TCR was sampled from a human donor with non-small cell lung cancer who had a partial response to radiotherapy plus ipilimumab. This sample comprised peripheral blood, obtained from a patient treated with radiotherapy plus ipilimumab. This rearrangement joins TRBV18 to TRBJ1-5; TRBD1 aligns across 8 bases. CDR3: CASSPDRGQPQHF. As DNA, the CDR3 is TGTGCCAGCTCGCCTGACAGGGGCCAGCCCCAGCATTTT.